The clone carrying this T cell receptor beta chain came up a few times. Its cognate antigen is unknown. Preparing the TCRbeta library involved the use of unique molecular identifiers. TCRdb re-called the PCR reads with MiXCR, one entry per CDR3 protein. The sample lists around 700,000 distinct CDR3 sequences; around 12% were seen once. The data originate from a study of T-cell reconstitution after alpha-beta-depleted transplantation in children. The V segment lost 1 base and the J segment 7 bases; nucleotides outside the gene matches: 8. CDR3 size: 16 residues. CDR1 and CDR2 from the germline V gene are SGHRS and YFSETQ. Findings of the study overall: Surviving recipient T cells and thymic progenitors underlay high day-60 TCRbeta diversity in some patients. Approximately two months post-transplant, alpha-beta T cells reportedly originated from several hundred expanded graft clones. Most T-cell counts and diversity one year after the transplant came from T cells that were newly produced.

The sequence derives from a girl aged 2 to 9 with congenital amegakaryocytic thrombocytopenia, due to receive a stem cell transplant. This specimen was PBMCs, taken before TCRalphabeta/CD19-depleted stem cell transplant. The chain combines TRBV5-1 with TRBJ2-1; 10 nucleotides match TRBD1. CDR3: CASSLRAGTGANEQFF. Written as DNA, the CDR3 is TGCGCCAGCAGCTTGCGGGCCGGGACAGGGGCGAATGAGCAGTTCTTC.